This T cell receptor beta chain is drawn from a study of cytomegalovirus exposure and HLA in healthy donors. Broader study findings: Later analysis placed DRB1 highest and HLA-C lowest in TCR association rates, which differed by HLA locus. In vitro work confirmed that three CMV-associated chains recognize CMV antigens.

With 60 Vbeta and 13 Jbeta primers, the PCR was carried out. Method: immunoSEQ multiplex PCR; TCRdb's copy keeps in-frame clones and lacks some. The sample consists of some 200,000 clones, 82% of them appearing once. Points on this clone: What it binds is not known.

The sequenced material came from PBMCs. The receptor comes from a woman aged 40 to 50 in good health and CMV-seronegative.

CDR3 in DNA: TGTGCCAGCAGTCGCTGGGACAGGGCCACTGAAGCTTTCTTT. Protein sequence: CASSRWDRATEAFF. This chain connects TRBV6-1 to TRBJ1-1; 9 bases agree with TRBD1. The CDR3 runs 14 residues. Germline V gene lookup returns CDR1 MNHNS and CDR2 SASEGT. V lost 5 bases to trimming and J lost 4 bases; unmatched junction nucleotides: 5.